This TCR beta chain was recorded in a study of shared clonotypes between healthy human individuals. Background on the study: Each donor contributed plates that comprised three CD4 naive, three CD4 memory, two CD8 naive and one CD8 memory. Notes on the study in general: Exclusively blood specimens were collected; tissue repertoires likely differ. Larger richness was generally estimated for naive than memory subsets.

Measured with immunoSEQ multiplex PCR; TCRdb has only the in-frame clones, and not every one. The data show more than 600,000 clones, about 91% seen once. A note on this clone: Its antigen is currently unknown.

Selected positively for CCR7 and CD45RO-negative, naive CD8 cells excluded terminally differentiated effector memory CD45RA+ cells. Adult Caucasians living in Nashville, Tennessee made up all of the donors. V lost 3 bases, J lost 4 bases, and 13 bases lay in between. Per germline, CDR1 GTSNPN and CDR2 SVGIG (reference sequence). The CDR3 loop spans 13 amino acids. What was sequenced was naive CD8+ T cells sorted from blood. This TCR was sampled from a young man in good health. The genes are TRBV30 and TRBJ2-7; a possible D gene is TRBD1 (6 bases). CDR3 region: CAWSIGGVYEQYF. The DNA of the CDR3 is TGTGCCTGGAGCATAGGGGGAGTGTACGAGCAGTACTTC.